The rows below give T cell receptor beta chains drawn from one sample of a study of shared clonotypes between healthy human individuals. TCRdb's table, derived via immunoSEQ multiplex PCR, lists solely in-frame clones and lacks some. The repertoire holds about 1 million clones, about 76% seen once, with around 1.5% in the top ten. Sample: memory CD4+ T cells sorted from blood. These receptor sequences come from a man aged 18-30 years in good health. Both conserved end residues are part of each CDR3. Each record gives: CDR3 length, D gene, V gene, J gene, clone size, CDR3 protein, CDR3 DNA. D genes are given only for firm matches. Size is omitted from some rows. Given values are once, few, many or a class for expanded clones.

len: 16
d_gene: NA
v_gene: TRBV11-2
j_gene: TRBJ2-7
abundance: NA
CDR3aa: CASSKGLDRPTYEQYF
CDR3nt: TGTGCCAGCAGTAAAGGACTGGACCGACCCACCTACGAGCAGTACTTC

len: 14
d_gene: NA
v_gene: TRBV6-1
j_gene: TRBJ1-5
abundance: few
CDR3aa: CASSEVTVGQPQHF
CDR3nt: TGTGCCAGCAGTGAAGTAACAGTGGGTCAGCCCCAGCATTTT

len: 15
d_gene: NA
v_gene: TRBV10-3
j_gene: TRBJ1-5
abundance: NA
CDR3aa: CAISESGESNQPQHF
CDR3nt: TGTGCCATCAGTGAGTCAGGGGAGAGCAATCAGCCCCAGCATTTT

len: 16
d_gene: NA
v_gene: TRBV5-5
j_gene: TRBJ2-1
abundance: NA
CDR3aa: CASSLGWDLWGNEQFF
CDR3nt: TGTGCCAGCAGCTTGGGTTGGGACCTTTGGGGCAATGAGCAGTTCTTC

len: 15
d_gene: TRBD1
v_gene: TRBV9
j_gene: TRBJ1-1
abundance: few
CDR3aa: CASSAYGTANTEAFF
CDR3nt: TGTGCCAGCAGCGCCTACGGGACAGCGAACACTGAAGCTTTCTTT

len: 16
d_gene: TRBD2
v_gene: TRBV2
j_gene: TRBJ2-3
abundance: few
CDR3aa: CASSRGLAGLGDTQYF
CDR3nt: TGTGCCAGCAGCCGCGGACTAGCGGGCCTGGGAGATACGCAGTATTTT

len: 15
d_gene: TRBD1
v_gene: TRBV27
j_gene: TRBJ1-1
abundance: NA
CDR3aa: CASSSGQAMNTEAFF
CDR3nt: TGTGCCAGCAGTTCCGGACAGGCGATGAACACTGAAGCTTTCTTT

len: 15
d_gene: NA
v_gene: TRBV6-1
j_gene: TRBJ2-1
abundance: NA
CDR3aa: CASSEVVLFYNEQFF
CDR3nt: TGTGCCAGCAGTGAAGTGGTCCTTTTTTACAATGAGCAGTTCTTC

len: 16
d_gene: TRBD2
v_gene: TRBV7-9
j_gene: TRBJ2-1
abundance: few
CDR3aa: CASSLLTSGSLNEQFF
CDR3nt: TGTGCCAGCAGCTTATTAACTAGCGGGAGTCTCAATGAGCAGTTCTTC

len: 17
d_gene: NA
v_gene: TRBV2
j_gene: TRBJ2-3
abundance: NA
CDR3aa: CAPSGAVHATPTDTQYF
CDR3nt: TGTGCCCCCTCTGGGGCAGTTCACGCGACCCCGACAGATACGCAGTATTTT

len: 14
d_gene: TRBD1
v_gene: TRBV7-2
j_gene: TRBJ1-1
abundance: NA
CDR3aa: CASSLAGQGLWAFF
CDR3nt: TGTGCCAGCAGCTTAGCCGGACAGGGACTGTGGGCTTTCTTT

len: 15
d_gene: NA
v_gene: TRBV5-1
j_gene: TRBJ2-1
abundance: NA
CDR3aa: CASSLVTGKGNEQFF
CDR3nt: TGCGCCAGCAGCTTGGTAACAGGGAAGGGCAATGAGCAGTTCTTC